The entry that follows covers one TCR beta chain sequence. V was shortened by 2 bases and J by 0 bases, with 9 bases between the two germline ends. There are 14 residues in the CDR3. The germline V gene encodes CDR1 SGHRS and CDR2 YFSETQ. The sample originates from a study of cytomegalovirus exposure and HLA in healthy donors. The table came from immunoSEQ multiplex PCR; TCRdb's copy has only in-frame clones and leaves some out. The sample carries just under 75,000 clones, around 94% recorded once. The rearrangement joins TRBV5-1 to TRBJ2-7, with D perhaps TRBD2 (6 bases). This receptor was taken from a woman younger than 30 in good health and CMV-seropositive. The sample consisted of PBMCs. The CDR3 here is CASSFGSSSYEQYF. The DNA for the CDR3 is TGCGCCAGCAGCTTCGGGAGTTCCTCCTACGAGCAGTACTTC. The complete variable domain, with remaining parts taken from reference TRBV5-1 and TRBJ2-7, reads KAGVTQTPRYLIKTRGQQVTLSCSPISGHRSVSWYQQTPGQGLQFLFEYFSETQRNKGNFPGRFSGRQFSNSRSEMNVSTLELGDSALYLCASSFGSSSYEQYFGPGTRLTVT.